Shown below are 28 T cell receptor beta chains from a single sample sequenced in a study of chemoradiotherapy in HPV16-positive cancers (dated by TCRdb to 2022 to 2024). The method was the immunoSEQ multiplex PCR assay. Here the immuneACCESS table is served through TCRdb, limited to in-frame sequences with V and J called. Missing clones are a known gap in these copies; in checked studies unresolved V genes cover under half, and the rest lacks a known reason. This sample is represented by about 15,000 clones; under 85% of them were singletons. In total, the top ten clones hold approximately 1.3% of the sample. This sample was obtained from a patient who underwent chemoradiotherapy. The receptors were sampled from a human donor with HPV-associated anogenital cancer.

The chain combines TRBV9 with TRBJ1-1; D unclear. From germline, CDR1 is SGDLS and CDR2 YYNGEE. The CDR3 consists of 14 residues. V shed 0 bases and J shed 3 bases, with 9 bases lying between them. Here the CDR3 DNA reads TGTGCCAGCAGCGTAGTACAGAGCGACACTGAAGCTTTCTTT. Protein product: CASSVVQSDTEAFF.

The CDR3 sequence: CASSDRESEAFF. CDR3 coding DNA: TGTGCCAGCAGCGACCGGGAAAGTGAAGCTTTCTTT. The gene calls are TRBV7-2 and TRBJ1-1; D unresolved. Germline values: CDR1 SGHTA, CDR2 FQGNSA. V lost 5 bases, J lost 7 bases, and 11 bases lay in between. The CDR3 contains 12 residues.

The V and J genes are TRBV11-1 and TRBJ2-1; 11 bases fit TRBD1. With 5 bases clipped from V and 6 bases from J, the junction kept 9 bases outside the gene matches. The CDR3 consists of 16 residues. CDR1 is SGHAT, CDR2 FQDESV, per germline (reference sequence). This CDR3 is CASSRRGQGASNEQFF. The CDR3 DNA is TGTGCCAGCAGCAGGAGAGGACAGGGGGCGTCCAATGAGCAGTTCTTC. The full variable domain, in which reference TRBV11-1 and TRBJ2-1 provide the parts outside the CDR3, is EAEVAQSPRYKITEKSQAVAFWCDPISGHATLYWYRQILGQGPELLVQFQDESVVDDSQLPKDRFSAERLKGVDSTLKIQPAELGDSAMYLCASSRRGQGASNEQFFGPGTRLTVL.

This clone has a single count. The rearrangement joins TRBV5-1 to TRBJ1-1; possibly TRBD1 for D (5 bases). The V end lost 0 bases, the J end lost 0 bases, and 18 bases lay between the germline ends. The length of the CDR3 is 18 residues. Germline V gene sequence: CDR1 SGHRS, CDR2 YFSETQ. The CDR3 DNA is TGCGCCAGCAGCTTGGTACCGGTGAGGGGCGATTTGAACACTGAAGCTTTCTTT. It encodes CASSLVPVRGDLNTEAFF.

This clone was seen a few times. The V gene is TRBV6-5, the J gene TRBJ1-2; D may be TRBD1 (6 bases). V lost 4 bases, J lost 4 bases, and 7 bases lay in between. Germline lookup yields CDR1 MNHEY and CDR2 SVGAGI. The CDR3 runs to 12 residues. The CDR3 nucleotides read TGTGCCAGCAGTTTGGACAGCTATGGCTACACCTTC. This codes for CASSLDSYGYTF.

V usage is TRBV4-3 and J usage is TRBJ2-1; D unclear. The CDR3 runs 13 residues. The V end was cut by 0 bases, the J end by 7 bases, with 7 bases between. The germline gives CDR1 LGHNA, CDR2 YSLEER. This CDR3 is CASSQDRDNEQFF. CDR3 DNA: TGCGCCAGCAGCCAAGATAGAGATAATGAGCAGTTCTTC.

The J gene is TRBJ1-1, the V gene TRBV4-1; D is uncertain. V lost 1 base and J 1 base, leaving 13 bases between the germline ends. The V gene's germline CDR1 is MGHRA and CDR2 YSYEKL. This CDR3 is built from 16 residues. The CDR3 bases are TGCGCCAGCAGCCAAGTATTTGTACAACAGAACACTGAAGCTTTCTTT. This translates into CASSQVFVQQNTEAFF.

The J gene is TRBJ2-1, the V gene TRBV9; 9 nucleotides align to TRBD2. Per germline, CDR1 SGDLS and CDR2 YYNGEE. Trimming took 4 bases from V and 4 from J; bases not matched to a gene: 9. This CDR3 spans 16 amino acids. The CDR3 here is CASSPEGSGGYNEQFF. CDR3 bases: TGTGCCAGCAGCCCCGAGGGAAGCGGGGGGTACAATGAGCAGTTCTTC.

This clone is a singleton in its sample. The chain links TRBV5-6 to TRBJ2-6; D remains unclear. Germline values: CDR1 SGHDT, CDR2 YYEEEE. The CDR3 runs 15 residues. V shed 4 bases and J shed 0 bases, with 8 bases lying between them. This chain's CDR3 is CASSPGNSGANVLTF. The CDR3 nucleotides are TGTGCCAGCAGCCCAGGAAACTCTGGGGCCAACGTCCTGACTTTC. Full variable domain (outside the CDR3, taken from reference TRBV5-6 and TRBJ2-6): DAGVTQSPTHLIKTRGQQVTLRCSPKSGHDTVSWYQQALGQGPQFIFQYYEEEERQRGNFPDRFSGHQFPNYSSELNVNALLLGDSALYLCASSPGNSGANVLTFGAGSRLTVL.

The J gene is TRBJ1-2, the V gene TRBV6-6, with 7 bases aligning to TRBD1. Per the germline V gene, CDR1 is MNHNY and CDR2 is SVGAGI (reference sequence). J lost 8 bases, V lost 2 bases, and 14 bases had no gene match. The CDR3 is 16 amino acids. CDR3 coding DNA: TGTGCCAGCAGTTACGATTTCCGGGACAGACTAGCGGGCTACACCTTC. Protein sequence: CASSYDFRDRLAGYTF.

V usage is TRBV5-6 and J usage is TRBJ2-5; no firm D call. V lost 2 bases and J 5 bases, leaving 7 bases between the germline ends. From germline, CDR1 is SGHDT and CDR2 YYEEEE. This CDR3 comprises 12 residues. This chain's CDR3 is CASSFLRETQYF. As DNA, the CDR3 is TGTGCCAGCAGCTTTCTCCGGGAGACCCAGTACTTC.

CDR3 nucleotide sequence: TGTGCCAGCAGTTACGAGACAGGGGGGTTGAAAGAGACCCAGTACTTC. It is translated as CASSYETGGLKETQYF. The rearrangement links TRBV6-6 to TRBJ2-5, with 9 bases fitting TRBD1. Germline CDR1 and CDR2: MNHNY and SVGAGI (reference sequence). The CDR3 totals 16 residues. V lost 2 bases, J lost 3 bases, and 7 bases stayed unmatched.

The chain links TRBV19 to TRBJ2-5, with D possibly called TRBD1 or TRBD2 (5 bases each). Between the trimmed V and J ends, which lost 7 bases and 4 bases, there was a span of 10 bases. Germline CDR1 is LNHDA and CDR2 is SQIVND (reference sequence). This CDR3 is 12 amino acids long. CDR3 protein: CASTDGGETQYF. CDR3 nucleotides: TGTGCCAGTACCGATGGGGGAGAGACCCAGTACTTC. Full variable domain (rest looked up from reference TRBV19 and TRBJ2-5): DGGITQSPKYLFRKEGQNVTLSCEQNLNHDAMYWYRQDPGQGLRLIYYSQIVNDFQKGDIAEGYSVSREKKESFPLTVTSAQKNPTAFYLCASTDGGETQYFGPGTRLLVL.

This sequence joins TRBV28 and TRBJ1-1; D is uncertain. Germline CDR1 reads MDHEN; CDR2 reads SYDVKM. The CDR3 spans 11 residues. The ends were cut back, 7 bases at V and 8 bases at J, with 11 bases in the middle. This CDR3 is CASTRGFEAFF. The CDR3 bases are TGTGCCAGCACTAGAGGGTTCGAAGCTTTCTTT.

The chain combines TRBV7-2 with TRBJ2-7; the D gene could be TRBD1 or TRBD2 (7 bases each). In germline, CDR1 is SGHTA, CDR2 FQGNSA. V dropped 4 bases and J dropped 7 bases, with 17 bases sitting between them. CDR3 length: 14 amino acids. This CDR3 reads CASSSGGGIGEQYF. The CDR3 nucleotides read TGTGCCAGCAGCTCAGGGGGGGGTATTGGGGAGCAGTACTTC.

The rearrangement links TRBV6-1 to TRBJ1-4, with a weak D call TRBD1 (5 bases). Trimming shortened V by 1 base and J by 5 bases, and 8 bases separated the two germline ends. Per the germline V gene, CDR1 is MNHNS and CDR2 is SASEGT. This CDR3 is built from 14 residues. The CDR3 region has the DNA TGTGCCAGCAGTGAAGGCAGGGAAAATGAAAAACTGTTTTTT. Translating it yields CASSEGRENEKLFF.

The V gene is TRBV18, the J gene TRBJ1-5; tentative D call: TRBD1 (6 bases). Trimming pared 5 bases from V and 7 bases from J, leaving 15 bases between. Germline CDR1 reads KGHSH; CDR2 reads LQKENI. The CDR3 is made up of 14 amino acids. CDR3: CASSGAGERQPQHF. The CDR3, as DNA: TGTGCCAGCTCAGGGGCAGGGGAGCGACAGCCCCAGCATTTT. The entire variable domain, with the rest obtained from reference TRBV18 and TRBJ1-5, is as follows: NAGVMQNPRHLVRRRGQEARLRCSPMKGHSHVYWYRQLPEEGLKFMVYLQKENIIDESGMPKERFSAEFPKEGPSILRIQQVVRGDSAAYFCASSGAGERQPQHFGDGTRLSIL.

The chain combines TRBV6-6 with TRBJ1-1, with D unclear. This CDR3 spans 13 amino acids. CDR1 MNHNY and CDR2 SVGAGI come from the germline V gene (reference sequence). The V end lost 7 bases, the J end lost 4 bases, and 13 bases lay between the germline ends. The CDR3 DNA reads as TGTGCCAGCATATGGCAGACAAGCACTGAAGCTTTCTTT. Translation gives CASIWQTSTEAFF.

The J gene is TRBJ1-1, the V gene TRBV6-5; D is uncertain. The V gene lost 6 bases and the J gene lost 4 bases, with 12 bases spanning the gap. This CDR3 has 13 residues. Germline CDR1 is MNHEY and CDR2 is SVGAGI. The CDR3 reads CASRSRWGTEAFF. The CDR3 DNA is TGTGCCAGCAGATCCAGGTGGGGCACTGAAGCTTTCTTT.

The chain is built from TRBV5-5 and TRBJ2-3; D is ambiguous. Trimming left V 3 bases short and J 2 bases short, with 16 bases between. The CDR3 covers 16 residues. Germline loops: CDR1 SGHKS, CDR2 YYEKEE (reference sequence). The CDR3 protein is CASSSGPTAVTDTQYF. In nucleotides, the CDR3 is TGTGCCAGCAGCTCCGGGCCCACTGCGGTCACAGATACGCAGTATTTT.

This clone was detected a few times. The chain uses TRBV10-3 and TRBJ2-2; D gene uncertain. Trimming removed 2 bases at V and 6 bases at J, with 4 bases between. Germline CDR1 reads ENHRY; CDR2 reads SYGVKD. This CDR3 comprises 12 residues. The CDR3 is CAISEIAGELFF. In DNA form, the CDR3 reads TGTGCCATCAGTGAGATCGCCGGGGAGCTGTTTTTT.

This rearrangement joins TRBV27 to TRBJ1-1; the D is unclear. The CDR3 extends over 13 amino acids. Germline lookup yields CDR1 MNHEY and CDR2 SMNVEV (reference sequence). V was clipped by 8 bases and J by 1 base, with 11 bases between them. Here the CDR3 reads CASSLRQNTEAFF. CDR3 DNA sequence: TGTGCCAGCTCGCTAAGACAGAACACTGAAGCTTTCTTT.

V gene TRBV6-5 combines with J gene TRBJ2-1; D remains ambiguous. The CDR3 runs to 11 residues. V was pared by 0 bases and J by 7 bases, with 1 base between. CDR1 MNHEY and CDR2 SVGAGI come from the germline V gene. The CDR3 loop reads CASSYSNEQFF. Here the CDR3 DNA reads TGTGCCAGCAGTTACTCGAATGAGCAGTTCTTC.

The chain is built from TRBV5-8 and TRBJ1-4, with 12 bases lining up with TRBD1. The CDR3 is 18 residues long. Per germline, CDR1 SGHTS and CDR2 YDEGEE. V trimming: 6 bases; J trimming: 4 bases; junction bases outside the gene matches: 13. The CDR3, as DNA: TGTGCCAGCACTTCGTGGGGACAGGGGGCGCCTGGTAATGAAAAACTGTTTTTT. Translating gives CASTSWGQGAPGNEKLFF.

V and J are TRBV6-1 and TRBJ2-1; D not resolved. V was shortened by 0 bases and J by 2 bases, with 5 bases between the two germline ends. Germline assignment: CDR1 MNHNS and CDR2 SASEGT. The CDR3 runs 14 residues. The CDR3, as DNA: TGTGCCAGCAGTGAAGCAGGCCCCTACAATGAGCAGTTCTTC. The encoded protein is CASSEAGPYNEQFF.

The chain combines TRBV2 with TRBJ1-1; D unresolved. The V and J ends lost 6 bases and 1 base respectively, with 12 bases between them. Per germline, CDR1 SNHLY and CDR2 FYNNEI. The CDR3 totals 14 residues. CDR3 nucleotide sequence: TGTGCCAGCAGCCGCAGCCCCGGGAACACTGAAGCTTTCTTT. It yields the protein CASSRSPGNTEAFF.

The chain employs TRBV11-2 and TRBJ2-5, with D maybe TRBD1 (5 bases). The CDR3 runs to 13 residues. Germline V gene lookup returns CDR1 SGHAT and CDR2 FQNNGV. Between the trimmed V and J ends, which lost 4 bases and 5 bases, there was a span of 11 bases. CDR3 residues: CASSSGQAETQYF. The CDR3 region has the DNA TGTGCCAGCAGCTCTGGACAAGCGGAGACCCAGTACTTC.

This clone has a single count. The chain employs TRBV4-1 and TRBJ1-2; TRBD1 is a possible D gene (5 bases). Germline V gene lookup returns CDR1 MGHRA and CDR2 YSYEKL. V gave up 4 bases and J gave up 4 bases, with 13 bases separating them. The CDR3 has 14 amino acids. The CDR3 here is CASSLGGDSYGYTF. In nucleotides, the CDR3 is TGCGCCAGCAGCCTAGGAGGGGATTCCTATGGCTACACCTTC.